The 13 T cell receptor beta chains in this list originate from one sample, sequenced in a study of blood T cell repertoires in COVID-19. Only in-frame clones appear in the TCRdb table, and some are missing; sequencing was by immunoSEQ multiplex PCR. The table lists approximately 220,000 clones, 83% of them singletons. The sequenced sample consisted of PBMCs or T cells enriched from blood (not recorded which). All receptors come from a woman aged 40 to 55 who had been exposed to COVID-19.

The chain has TRBV19 and TRBJ2-7; D perhaps matches TRBD2 (6 bases). Trimming took off 1 base at V and 4 bases at J, with 17 bases between the two ends. Germline V gene sequence: CDR1 LNHDA, CDR2 SQIVND (reference sequence). The CDR3 is 16 amino acids. The CDR3 sequence: CASSIAAAGGTYEQYF. For the CDR3, the DNA is TGTGCCAGTAGTATAGCCGCAGCCGGGGGAACTTACGAGCAGTACTTC.

This rearrangement joins TRBV5-1 to TRBJ1-1, with a tentative D call TRBD1 (5 bases). In germline, CDR1 is SGHRS, CDR2 YFSETQ. The V gene lost 0 bases and the J gene lost 5 bases, with 14 bases spanning the gap. The CDR3 is 15 residues long. The CDR3 region is CASSLGGGWGTEAFF. CDR3 coding DNA: TGCGCCAGCAGCTTGGGTGGAGGGTGGGGGACTGAAGCTTTCTTT.

This clone was seen many times. J is TRBJ2-3 and V is TRBV6-4; 14 nucleotides align to TRBD2. Germline-derived CDR1 and CDR2 are MRHNA and SNTAGT. The CDR3 contains 16 residues. J was trimmed by 4 bases and V by 0 bases; bases with no gene match: 0. The CDR3 nucleotides are TGTGCCAGCAGTGACTCGACTAGCGGGGGGGCAGATACGCAGTATTTT. Its translation is CASSDSTSGGADTQYF.

The chain uses TRBV18 and TRBJ2-3, with D perhaps TRBD2 (6 bases). Germline V CDR1 and CDR2: KGHSH, LQKENI. V was pared by 0 bases and J by 2 bases, with 12 bases between. The CDR3 consists of 16 residues. The CDR3: CASSPPEGSPTDTQYF. The CDR3 DNA reads TGTGCCAGCTCACCACCGGAGGGATCCCCCACAGATACGCAGTATTTT.

The chain has TRBV11-2 and TRBJ1-4; D gene uncertain. This CDR3 region has 14 residues. The V gene lost 5 bases and the J gene lost 7 bases, with 14 bases spanning the gap. Per the germline V gene, CDR1 is SGHAT and CDR2 is FQNNGV. This CDR3 is CASSPTPLGEKLFF. DNA of the CDR3: TGTGCCAGCAGCCCCACCCCTCTCGGTGAAAAACTGTTTTTT.

The chain uses TRBV5-4 and TRBJ1-2; 10 bases are a match to TRBD1. The ends lost 4 bases at V and 8 bases at J; junction bases unmatched: 11. The CDR3 is 15 amino acids. Germline values: CDR1 SGHNT, CDR2 YYREEE (reference sequence). CDR3 region: CASSGAGQGSQGYTF. The CDR3 DNA sequence: TGTGCCAGCAGCGGTGCGGGACAGGGGAGTCAAGGCTACACCTTC.

V and J are TRBV6-5 and TRBJ2-2, with 7 bases that match TRBD1. Trimming cost V 6 bases and J 0 bases; bases outside gene matches: 4. Germline V gives CDR1 MNHEY, CDR2 SVGAGI. The CDR3 runs 15 residues. As DNA, the CDR3 is TGTGCCAGCAGAACAGGGACAGCGAACACCGGGGAGCTGTTTTTT. Encoded protein: CASRTGTANTGELFF.

The chain joins TRBV10-3 to TRBJ2-5, with a possible D match to TRBD2 (6 bases). The CDR3 covers 14 residues. The V end lost 2 bases, the J end lost 1 base, and 8 bases lay between the germline ends. Germline CDR1 is ENHRY and CDR2 is SYGVKD. CDR3 nucleotides: TGTGCCATCAGTGAGAGGAGGGGCCAAGAGACCCAGTACTTC. Its translation is CAISERRGQETQYF.

On this clone: The same CDR3 is also encoded by other DNA sequences in this sample. The V gene is TRBV9, the J gene TRBJ1-1; D remains ambiguous. CDR1 is SGDLS, CDR2 YYNGEE, per germline. There are 13 residues in the CDR3. Trimming took off 2 bases at V and 3 bases at J, with 8 bases between the two ends. As DNA, the CDR3 is TGTGCCAGCAGCGTTCAAGGAGACACTGAAGCTTTCTTT. Its translation: CASSVQGDTEAFF.

This chain connects TRBV4-3 to TRBJ1-1; D not certain. Trimming took 3 bases from V and 1 from J, leaving 9 bases between them. The CDR3 runs to 14 residues. In germline, CDR1 is LGHNA, CDR2 YSLEER. CDR3 nucleotides: TGCGCCAGCAGCCAGCGCCCCCGGAACACTGAAGCTTTCTTT. Residues: CASSQRPRNTEAFF.

The table lists this clone with a few counts. The chain has TRBV21-1 and TRBJ1-5; the table's D call TRBD1 went unverified against the DNA. TRBV21-1 is noted as a pseudogene. The CDR3 is made up of 16 amino acids. CDR3 sequence: CASSKGRGFGNQPQHF. The CDR3 nucleotides read TGTGCCAGCAGCAAAGGCAGGGGCTTCGGCAATCAGCCCCAGCATTTT.

The J gene is TRBJ2-1, the V gene TRBV6-6; 8 bases match TRBD2. Trimming cost V 7 bases and J 9 bases; bases outside gene matches: 14. CDR3 length: 15 amino acids. Germline CDR1 and CDR2: MNHNY and SVGAGI (reference sequence). The CDR3 sequence: CASTLEAPSGGEQFF. CDR3 DNA sequence: TGTGCCAGCACCCTCGAAGCCCCCAGCGGGGGTGAGCAGTTCTTC.

The chain combines TRBV7-8 with TRBJ1-4; no clear D. The CDR3 runs to 16 residues. The germline V gene encodes CDR1 SGHVS and CDR2 FQNEAQ. The germline V and J ends were trimmed by 5 bases and 3 bases, with 16 bases remaining between them. CDR3 DNA sequence: TGTGCCAGCAGCCCACACTCGGGATTAGCTAATGAAAAACTGTTTTTT. Protein sequence: CASSPHSGLANEKLFF.